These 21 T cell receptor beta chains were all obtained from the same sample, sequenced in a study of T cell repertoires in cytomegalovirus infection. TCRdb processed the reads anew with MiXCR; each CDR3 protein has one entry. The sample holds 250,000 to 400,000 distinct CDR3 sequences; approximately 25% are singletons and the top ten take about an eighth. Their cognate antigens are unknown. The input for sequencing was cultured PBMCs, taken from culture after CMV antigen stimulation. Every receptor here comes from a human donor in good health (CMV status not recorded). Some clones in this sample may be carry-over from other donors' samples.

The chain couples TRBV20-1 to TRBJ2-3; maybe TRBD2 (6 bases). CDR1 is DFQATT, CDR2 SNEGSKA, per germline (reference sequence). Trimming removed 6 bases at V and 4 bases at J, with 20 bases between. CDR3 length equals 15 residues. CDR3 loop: CSARRLATSSDTQYF. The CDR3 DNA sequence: TGCAGTGCCCGACGTCTAGCGACCTCCTCAGATACGCAGTATTTT.

The CDR3 region is CSVFQRETQYF. The CDR3 region has the DNA TGCAGCGTTTTTCAAAGGGAGACCCAGTACTTC. This rearrangement joins TRBV29-1 to TRBJ2-5; D is ambiguous. Trimming left V 5 bases short and J 5 bases short, with 9 bases between. The CDR3 totals 11 residues. Germline V gives CDR1 SQVTM, CDR2 ANQGSEA.

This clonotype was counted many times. CDR3 nucleotides: TGTGCCAGCAGCTTATTCCAGGGGTCTAACTATGGCTACACCTTC. Translated, it gives CASSLFQGSNYGYTF. The V gene is TRBV7-2, the J gene TRBJ1-2, with D perhaps TRBD1 (6 bases). Germline V CDR1 and CDR2: SGHTA, FQGNSA. This CDR3 has 15 amino acids. Between the trimmed V and J ends, which lost 2 bases and 0 bases, there was a span of 10 bases. Filled out from reference TRBV7-2 and TRBJ1-2, the complete variable domain reads GAGVSQSPSNKVTEKGKDVELRCDPISGHTALYWYRQSLGQGLEFLIYFQGNSAPDKSGLPSDRFSAERTGGSVSTLTIQRTQQEDSAVYLCASSLFQGSNYGYTFGSGTRLTVV.

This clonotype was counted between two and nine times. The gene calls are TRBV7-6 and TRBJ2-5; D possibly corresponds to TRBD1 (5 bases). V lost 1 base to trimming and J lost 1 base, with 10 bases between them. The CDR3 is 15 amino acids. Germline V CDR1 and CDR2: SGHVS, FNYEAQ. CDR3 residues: CASSLGAGIQETQYF. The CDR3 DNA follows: TGTGCCAGCAGCTTAGGGGCAGGGATCCAAGAGACCCAGTACTTC.

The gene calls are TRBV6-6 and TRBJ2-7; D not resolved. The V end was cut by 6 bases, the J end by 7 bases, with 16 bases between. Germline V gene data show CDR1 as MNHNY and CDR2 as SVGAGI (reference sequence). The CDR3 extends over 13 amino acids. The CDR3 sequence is CASSPSELLEQYV. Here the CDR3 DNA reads TGTGCCAGCAGCCCCTCAGAACTCCTTGAGCAGTACGTC.

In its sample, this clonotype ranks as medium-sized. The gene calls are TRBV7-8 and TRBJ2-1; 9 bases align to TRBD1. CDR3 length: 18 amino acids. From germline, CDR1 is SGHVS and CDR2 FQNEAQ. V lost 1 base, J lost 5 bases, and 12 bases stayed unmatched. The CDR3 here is CASSLEDRGTVGNNEQFF. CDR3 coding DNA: TGTGCCAGCAGCTTAGAGGACAGGGGAACAGTGGGTAACAATGAGCAGTTCTTC.

Here the CDR3 reads CASSEVGFGDEQYF. In DNA form, the CDR3 reads TGTGCCAGCAGTGAAGTGGGGTTCGGGGACGAGCAGTACTTC. The chain employs TRBV2 and TRBJ2-7; TRBD2 is a possible D gene (5 bases). The CDR3 length is 14 residues. CDR1 and CDR2 from the germline V gene are SNHLY and FYNNEI. Between the trimmed V and J ends, which lost 1 base and 5 bases, there was a span of 12 bases.

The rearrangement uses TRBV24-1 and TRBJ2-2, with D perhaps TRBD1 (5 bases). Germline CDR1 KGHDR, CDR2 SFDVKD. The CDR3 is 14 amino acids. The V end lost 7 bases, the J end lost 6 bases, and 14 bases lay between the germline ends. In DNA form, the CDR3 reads TGTGCCACCAGAGGAAAACAGGAATCCGGGGAGCTGTTTTTT. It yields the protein CATRGKQESGELFF.

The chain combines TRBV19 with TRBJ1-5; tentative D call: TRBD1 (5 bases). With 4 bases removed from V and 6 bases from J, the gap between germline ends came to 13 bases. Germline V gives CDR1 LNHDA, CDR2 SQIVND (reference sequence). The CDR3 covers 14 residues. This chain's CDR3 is CASSTGAPSQPQHF. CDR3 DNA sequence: TGTGCCAGTAGTACCGGGGCACCCAGTCAGCCCCAGCATTTT.

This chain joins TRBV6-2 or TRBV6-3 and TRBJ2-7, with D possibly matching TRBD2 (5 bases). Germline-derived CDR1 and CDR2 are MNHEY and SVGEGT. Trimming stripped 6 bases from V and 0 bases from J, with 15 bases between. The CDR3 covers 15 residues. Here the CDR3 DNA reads TGTGCCAGCAGCCCCCCAGCGGCCTACTCCTACGAGCAGTACGTC. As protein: CASSPPAAYSYEQYV.

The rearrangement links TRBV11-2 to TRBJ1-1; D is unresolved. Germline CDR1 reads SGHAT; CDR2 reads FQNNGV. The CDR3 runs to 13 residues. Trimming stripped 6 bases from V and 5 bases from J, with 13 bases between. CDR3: CASRQSGGTEAFF. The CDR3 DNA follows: TGTGCCAGCAGACAAAGTGGCGGGACTGAAGCTTTCTTT.

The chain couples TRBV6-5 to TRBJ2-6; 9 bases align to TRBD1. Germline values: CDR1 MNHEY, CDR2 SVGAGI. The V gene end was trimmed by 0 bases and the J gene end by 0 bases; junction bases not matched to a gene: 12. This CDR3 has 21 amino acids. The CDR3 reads CASSYSQITGGPRSGANVLTF. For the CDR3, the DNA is TGTGCCAGCAGTTACTCGCAGATTACAGGGGGCCCTCGCTCTGGGGCCAACGTCCTGACTTTC.

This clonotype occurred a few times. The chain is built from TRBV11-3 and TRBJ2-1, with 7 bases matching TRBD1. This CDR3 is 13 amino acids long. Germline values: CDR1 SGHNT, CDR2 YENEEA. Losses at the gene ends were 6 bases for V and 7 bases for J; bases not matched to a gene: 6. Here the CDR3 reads CASRPTGLNEQFF. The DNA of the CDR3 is TGTGCCAGCAGACCGACAGGGTTGAATGAGCAGTTCTTC.

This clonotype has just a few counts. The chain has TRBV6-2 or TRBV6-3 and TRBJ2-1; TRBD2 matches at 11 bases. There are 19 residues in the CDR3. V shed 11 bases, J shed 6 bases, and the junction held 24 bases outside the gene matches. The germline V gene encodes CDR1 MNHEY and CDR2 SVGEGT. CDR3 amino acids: CASRSGLAGGQITSNEQFF. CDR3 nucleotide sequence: TGTGCCTCGCGTTCAGGGTTAGCGGGAGGGCAAATTACATCCAATGAGCAGTTCTTC.

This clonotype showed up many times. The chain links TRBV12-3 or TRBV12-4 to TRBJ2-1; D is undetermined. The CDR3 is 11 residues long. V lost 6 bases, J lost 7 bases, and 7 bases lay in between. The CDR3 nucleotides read TGTGCCAGCAGGTACTTTAATGAGCAGTTCTTC. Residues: CASRYFNEQFF.

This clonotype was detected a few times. For the CDR3, the DNA is TGTGCCAGCACGCGGGGAAACACCGGGGAGCTGTTTTTT. Protein sequence: CASTRGNTGELFF. The V call is TRBV6-1, the J call TRBJ2-2; possibly TRBD2 for D (6 bases). Germline assignment: CDR1 MNHNS and CDR2 SASEGT. The CDR3 has 13 amino acids. Trimming took off 7 bases at V and 2 bases at J, with 8 bases between the two ends.

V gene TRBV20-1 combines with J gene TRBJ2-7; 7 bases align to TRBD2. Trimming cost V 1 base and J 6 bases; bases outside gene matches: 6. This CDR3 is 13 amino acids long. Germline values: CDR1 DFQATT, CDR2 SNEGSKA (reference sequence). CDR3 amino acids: CSARVAGVFEQYF. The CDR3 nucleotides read TGCAGTGCTAGAGTTGCGGGAGTATTCGAGCAGTACTTC.

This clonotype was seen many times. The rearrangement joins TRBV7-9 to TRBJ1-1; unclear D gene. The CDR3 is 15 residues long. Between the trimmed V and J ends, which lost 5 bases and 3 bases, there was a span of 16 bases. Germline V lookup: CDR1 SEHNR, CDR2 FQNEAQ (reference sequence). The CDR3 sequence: CASSPAGRWDTEAFF. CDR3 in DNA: TGTGCCAGCAGCCCCGCCGGGCGTTGGGACACTGAAGCTTTCTTT.

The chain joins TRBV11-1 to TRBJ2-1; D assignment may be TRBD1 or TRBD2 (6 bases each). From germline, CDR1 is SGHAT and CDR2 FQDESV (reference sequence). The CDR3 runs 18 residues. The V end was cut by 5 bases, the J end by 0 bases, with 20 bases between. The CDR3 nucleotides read TGTGCCAGCAGCGCCCGGATCGGGGGCGCTTCCTCCTACAATGAGCAGTTCTTC. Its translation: CASSARIGGASSYNEQFF.

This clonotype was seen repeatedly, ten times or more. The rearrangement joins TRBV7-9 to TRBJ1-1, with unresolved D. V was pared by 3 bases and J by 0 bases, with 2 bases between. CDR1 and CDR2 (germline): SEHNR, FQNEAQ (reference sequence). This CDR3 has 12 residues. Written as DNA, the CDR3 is TGTGCCAGCAGCTTCATGAACACTGAAGCTTTCTTT. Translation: CASSFMNTEAFF.

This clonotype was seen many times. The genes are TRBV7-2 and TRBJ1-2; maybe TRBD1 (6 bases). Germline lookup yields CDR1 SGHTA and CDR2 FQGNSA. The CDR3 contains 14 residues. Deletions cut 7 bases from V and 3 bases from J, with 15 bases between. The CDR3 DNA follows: TGTGCCAGCACCCCGGGGGGGGGGCACTATGGCTACACCTTC. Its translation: CASTPGGGHYGYTF.